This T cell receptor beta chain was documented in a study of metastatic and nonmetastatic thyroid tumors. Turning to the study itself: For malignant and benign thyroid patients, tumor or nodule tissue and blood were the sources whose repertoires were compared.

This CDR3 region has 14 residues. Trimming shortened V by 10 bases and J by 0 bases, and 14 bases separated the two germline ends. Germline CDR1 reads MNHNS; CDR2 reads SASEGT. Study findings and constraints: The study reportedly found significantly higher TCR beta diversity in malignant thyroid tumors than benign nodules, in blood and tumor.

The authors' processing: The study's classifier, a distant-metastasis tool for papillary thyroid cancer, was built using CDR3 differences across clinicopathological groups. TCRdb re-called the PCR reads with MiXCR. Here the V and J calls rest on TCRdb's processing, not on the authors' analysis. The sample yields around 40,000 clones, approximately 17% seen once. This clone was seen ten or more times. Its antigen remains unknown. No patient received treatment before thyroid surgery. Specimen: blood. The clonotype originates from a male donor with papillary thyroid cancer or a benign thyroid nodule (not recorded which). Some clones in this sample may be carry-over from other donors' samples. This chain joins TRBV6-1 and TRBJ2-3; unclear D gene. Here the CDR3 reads CATRVSPSTDTQYF. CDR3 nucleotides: TGTGCCACACGAGTTTCCCCTAGCACAGATACGCAGTATTTT.